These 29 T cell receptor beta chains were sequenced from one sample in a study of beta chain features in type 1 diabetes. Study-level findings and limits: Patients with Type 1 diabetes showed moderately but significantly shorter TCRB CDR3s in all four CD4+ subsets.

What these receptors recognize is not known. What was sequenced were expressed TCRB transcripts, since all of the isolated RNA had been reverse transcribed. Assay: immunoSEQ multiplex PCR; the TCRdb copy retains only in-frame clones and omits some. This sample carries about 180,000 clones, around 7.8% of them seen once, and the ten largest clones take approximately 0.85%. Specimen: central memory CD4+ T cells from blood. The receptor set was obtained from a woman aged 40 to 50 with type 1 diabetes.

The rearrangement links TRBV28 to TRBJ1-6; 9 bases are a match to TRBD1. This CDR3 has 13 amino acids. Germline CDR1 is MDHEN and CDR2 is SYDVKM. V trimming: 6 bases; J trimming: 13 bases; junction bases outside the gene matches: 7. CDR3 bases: TGTGCCAGCAGATCCGGGACAGGGAACCCCCTCCACTTT. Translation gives CASRSGTGNPLHF.

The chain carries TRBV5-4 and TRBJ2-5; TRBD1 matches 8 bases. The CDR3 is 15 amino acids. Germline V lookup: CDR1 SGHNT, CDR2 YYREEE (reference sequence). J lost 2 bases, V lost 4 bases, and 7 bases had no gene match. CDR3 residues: CASSRTNRGQETQYF. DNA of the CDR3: TGTGCCAGCAGCCGCACAAACAGGGGGCAAGAGACCCAGTACTTC. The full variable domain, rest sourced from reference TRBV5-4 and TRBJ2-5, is ETGVTQSPTHLIKTRGQQVTLRCSSQSGHNTVSWYQQALGQGPQFIFQYYREEENGRGNFPPRFSGLQFPNYSSELNVNALELDDSALYLCASSRTNRGQETQYFGPGTRLLVL.

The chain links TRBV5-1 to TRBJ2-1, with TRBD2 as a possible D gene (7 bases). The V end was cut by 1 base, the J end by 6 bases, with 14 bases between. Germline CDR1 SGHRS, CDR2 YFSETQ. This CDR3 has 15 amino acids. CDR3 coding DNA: TGCGCCAGCAGCTTGATCGCGGGGGCTCCCAATGAGCAGTTCTTC. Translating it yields CASSLIAGAPNEQFF.

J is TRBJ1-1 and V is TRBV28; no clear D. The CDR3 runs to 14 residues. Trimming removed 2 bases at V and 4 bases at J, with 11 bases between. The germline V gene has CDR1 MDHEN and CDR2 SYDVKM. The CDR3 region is CASSLSERFTEAFF. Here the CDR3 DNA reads TGTGCCAGCAGTTTAAGCGAGAGGTTCACTGAAGCTTTCTTT.

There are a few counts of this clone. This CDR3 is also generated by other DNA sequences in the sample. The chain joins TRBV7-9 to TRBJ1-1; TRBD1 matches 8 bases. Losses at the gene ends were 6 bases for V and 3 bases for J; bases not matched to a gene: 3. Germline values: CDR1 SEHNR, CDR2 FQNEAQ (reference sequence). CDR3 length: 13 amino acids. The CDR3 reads CASSLTGDTEAFF. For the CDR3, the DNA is TGTGCCAGCAGTTTGACAGGGGACACTGAAGCTTTCTTT.

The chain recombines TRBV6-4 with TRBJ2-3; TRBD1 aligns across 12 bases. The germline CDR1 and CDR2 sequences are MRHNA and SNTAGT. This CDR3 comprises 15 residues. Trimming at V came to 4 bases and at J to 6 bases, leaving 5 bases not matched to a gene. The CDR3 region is CASSAGQGALDTQYF. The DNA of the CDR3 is TGTGCCAGCAGTGCGGGACAGGGGGCTTTGGATACGCAGTATTTT.

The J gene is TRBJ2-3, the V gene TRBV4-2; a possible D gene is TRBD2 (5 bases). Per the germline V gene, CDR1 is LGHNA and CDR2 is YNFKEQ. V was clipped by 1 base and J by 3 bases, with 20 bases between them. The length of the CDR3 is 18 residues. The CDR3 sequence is CASSQVVTRQRITDTQYF. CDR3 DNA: TGTGCCAGCAGCCAAGTCGTAACACGGCAGCGGATAACAGATACGCAGTATTTT.

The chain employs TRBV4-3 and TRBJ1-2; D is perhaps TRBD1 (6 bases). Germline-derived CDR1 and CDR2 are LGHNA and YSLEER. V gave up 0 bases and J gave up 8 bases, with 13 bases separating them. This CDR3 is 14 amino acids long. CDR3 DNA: TGCGCCAGCAGCCAAGATACCACAGGGCGAGGCTACACCTTC. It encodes CASSQDTTGRGYTF.

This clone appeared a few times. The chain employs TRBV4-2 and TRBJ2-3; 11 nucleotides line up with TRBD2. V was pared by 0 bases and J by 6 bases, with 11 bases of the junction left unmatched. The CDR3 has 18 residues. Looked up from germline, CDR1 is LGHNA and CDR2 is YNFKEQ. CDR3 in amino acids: CASSQDENSGGAGDTQYF. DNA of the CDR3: TGTGCCAGCAGCCAAGATGAGAATAGCGGGGGGGCTGGGGATACGCAGTATTTT.

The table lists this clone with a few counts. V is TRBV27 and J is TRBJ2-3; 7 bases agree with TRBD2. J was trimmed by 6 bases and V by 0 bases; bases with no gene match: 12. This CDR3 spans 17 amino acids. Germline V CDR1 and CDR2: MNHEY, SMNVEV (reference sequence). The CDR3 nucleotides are TGTGCCAGCAGTTTATCCCGGCAAGCGGGGACCCCCGATACGCAGTATTTT. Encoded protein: CASSLSRQAGTPDTQYF.

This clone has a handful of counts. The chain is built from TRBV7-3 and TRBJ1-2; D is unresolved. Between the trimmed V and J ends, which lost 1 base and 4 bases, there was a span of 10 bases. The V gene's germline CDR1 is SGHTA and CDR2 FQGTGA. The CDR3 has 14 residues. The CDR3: CASSLNGNSYGYTF. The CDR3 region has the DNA TGTGCCAGCAGCTTAAATGGTAACAGCTATGGCTACACCTTC. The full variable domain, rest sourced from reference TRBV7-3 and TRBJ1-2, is GAGVSQTPSNKVTEKGKYVELRCDPISGHTALYWYRQSLGQGPEFLIYFQGTGAADDSGLPNDRFFAVRPEGSVSTLKIQRTERGDSAVYLCASSLNGNSYGYTFGSGTRLTVV.

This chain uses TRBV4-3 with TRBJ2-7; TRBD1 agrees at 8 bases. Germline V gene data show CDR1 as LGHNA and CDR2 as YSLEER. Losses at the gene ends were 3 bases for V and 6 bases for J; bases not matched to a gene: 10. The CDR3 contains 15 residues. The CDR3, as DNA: TGCGCCAGCAGCCAGGCCCTGGGACAGGCAATCGAGCAGTACTTC. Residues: CASSQALGQAIEQYF.

This CDR3 reads CASSRGGGAGELFF. CDR3 DNA: TGTGCCAGCAGCCGTGGGGGCGGTGCCGGGGAGCTGTTTTTT. This chain uses TRBV4-2 with TRBJ2-2, with a weak D call TRBD1 (6 bases). In germline, CDR1 is LGHNA, CDR2 YNFKEQ. With 4 bases removed from V and 6 bases from J, the gap between germline ends came to 12 bases. This CDR3 contains 14 residues.

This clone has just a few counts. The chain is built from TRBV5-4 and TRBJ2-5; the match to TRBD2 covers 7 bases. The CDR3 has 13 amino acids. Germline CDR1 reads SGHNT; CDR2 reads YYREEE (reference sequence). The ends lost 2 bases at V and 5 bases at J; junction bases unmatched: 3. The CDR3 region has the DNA TGTGCCAGCAGCTTAGGGACTACCGAGACCCAGTACTTC. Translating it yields CASSLGTTETQYF.

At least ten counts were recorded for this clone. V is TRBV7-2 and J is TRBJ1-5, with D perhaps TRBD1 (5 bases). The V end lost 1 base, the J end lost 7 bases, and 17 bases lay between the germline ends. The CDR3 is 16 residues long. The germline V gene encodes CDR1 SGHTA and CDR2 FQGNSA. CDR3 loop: CASSLGIGRAKQPQHF. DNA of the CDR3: TGTGCCAGCAGCTTAGGGATAGGCAGGGCGAAGCAGCCCCAGCATTTT.

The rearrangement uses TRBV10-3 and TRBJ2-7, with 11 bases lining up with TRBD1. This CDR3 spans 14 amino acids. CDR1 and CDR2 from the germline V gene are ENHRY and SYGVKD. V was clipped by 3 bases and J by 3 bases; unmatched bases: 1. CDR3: CAISDGTGGYEQYF. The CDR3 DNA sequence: TGTGCCATCAGTGATGGGACAGGGGGCTACGAGCAGTACTTC.

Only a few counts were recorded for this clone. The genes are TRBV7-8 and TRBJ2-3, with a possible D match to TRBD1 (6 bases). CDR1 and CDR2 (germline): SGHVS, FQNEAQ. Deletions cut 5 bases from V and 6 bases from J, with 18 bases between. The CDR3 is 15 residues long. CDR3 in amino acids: CASSRRGVGADTQYF. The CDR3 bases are TGTGCCAGCAGCCGCAGGGGAGTGGGGGCGGATACGCAGTATTTT.

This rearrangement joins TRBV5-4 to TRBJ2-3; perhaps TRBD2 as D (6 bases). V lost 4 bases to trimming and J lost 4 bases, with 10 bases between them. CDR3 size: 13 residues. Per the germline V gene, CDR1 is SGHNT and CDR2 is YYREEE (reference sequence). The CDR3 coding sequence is TGTGCCAGCAGCCCCGGGACTTCAGATACGCAGTATTTT. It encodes CASSPGTSDTQYF.

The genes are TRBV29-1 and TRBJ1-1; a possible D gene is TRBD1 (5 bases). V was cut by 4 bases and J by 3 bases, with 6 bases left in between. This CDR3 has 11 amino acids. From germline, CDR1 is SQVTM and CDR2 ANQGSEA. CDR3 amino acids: CSVGRDTEAFF. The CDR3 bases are TGCAGCGTTGGCAGGGACACTGAAGCTTTCTTT.

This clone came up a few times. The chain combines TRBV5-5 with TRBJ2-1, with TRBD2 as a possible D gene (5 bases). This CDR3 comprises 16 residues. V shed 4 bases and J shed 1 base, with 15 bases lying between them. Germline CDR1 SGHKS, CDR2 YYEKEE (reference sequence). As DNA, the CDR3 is TGTGCCAGCAGCCGCTTTTACGGGGTGTCCTACAATGAGCAGTTCTTC. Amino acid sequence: CASSRFYGVSYNEQFF.

The DNA of the CDR3 is TGCGCCAGCAGCCAAGGCCGGGACAACACAGATACGCAGTATTTT. Protein product: CASSQGRDNTDTQYF. This sequence joins TRBV4-3 and TRBJ2-3; the D gene is possibly TRBD1 (6 bases). CDR1 and CDR2 (germline): LGHNA, YSLEER. This CDR3 spans 15 amino acids. Trimming took off 1 base at V and 2 bases at J, with 10 bases between the two ends.

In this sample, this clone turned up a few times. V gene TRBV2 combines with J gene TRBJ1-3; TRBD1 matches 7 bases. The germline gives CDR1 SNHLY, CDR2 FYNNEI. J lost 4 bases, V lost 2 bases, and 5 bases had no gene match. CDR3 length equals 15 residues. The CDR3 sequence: CASSERQGTGNTIYF. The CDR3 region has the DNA TGTGCCAGCAGTGAAAGACAGGGAACAGGAAACACCATATATTTT.

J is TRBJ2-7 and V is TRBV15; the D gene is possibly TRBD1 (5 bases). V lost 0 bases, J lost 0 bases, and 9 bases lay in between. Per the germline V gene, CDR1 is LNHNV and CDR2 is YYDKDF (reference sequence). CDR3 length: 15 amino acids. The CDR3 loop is CATSREQGSSYEQYF. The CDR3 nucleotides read TGTGCCACCAGCAGAGAGCAGGGAAGCTCCTACGAGCAGTACTTC. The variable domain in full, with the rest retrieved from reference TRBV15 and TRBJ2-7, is DAMVIQNPRYQVTQFGKPVTLSCSQTLNHNVMYWYQQKSSQAPKLLFHYYDKDFNNEADTPDNFQSRRPNTSFCFLDIRSPGLGDTAMYLCATSREQGSSYEQYFGPGTRLTVT.

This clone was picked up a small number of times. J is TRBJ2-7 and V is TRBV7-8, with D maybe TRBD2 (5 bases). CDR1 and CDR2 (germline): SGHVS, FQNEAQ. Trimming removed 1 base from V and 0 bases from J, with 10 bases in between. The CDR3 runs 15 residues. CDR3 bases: TGTGCCAGCAGCTTAGTCCCCCGGGGCTCCTACGAGCAGTACTTC. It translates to CASSLVPRGSYEQYF.

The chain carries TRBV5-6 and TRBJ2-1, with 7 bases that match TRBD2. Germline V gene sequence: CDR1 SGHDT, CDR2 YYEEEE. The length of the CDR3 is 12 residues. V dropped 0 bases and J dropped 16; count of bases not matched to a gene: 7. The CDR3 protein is CASSLARAGEFF. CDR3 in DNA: TGTGCCAGCAGCTTGGCCAGGGCGGGGGAATTCTTC.

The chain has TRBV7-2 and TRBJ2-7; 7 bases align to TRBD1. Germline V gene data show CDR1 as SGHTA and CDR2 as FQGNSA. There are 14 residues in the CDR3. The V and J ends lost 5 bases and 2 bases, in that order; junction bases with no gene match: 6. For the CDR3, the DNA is TGTGCCAGCAGCCTAGATGGGACAGCCTACGAGCAGTACTTC. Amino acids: CASSLDGTAYEQYF.

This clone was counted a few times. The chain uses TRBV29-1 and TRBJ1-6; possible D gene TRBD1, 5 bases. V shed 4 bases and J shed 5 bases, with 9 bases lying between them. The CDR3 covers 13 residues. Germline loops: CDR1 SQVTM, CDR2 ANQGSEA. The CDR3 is CSVAQGHNSPLHF. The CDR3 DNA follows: TGCAGCGTTGCGCAGGGCCATAATTCACCCCTCCACTTT.

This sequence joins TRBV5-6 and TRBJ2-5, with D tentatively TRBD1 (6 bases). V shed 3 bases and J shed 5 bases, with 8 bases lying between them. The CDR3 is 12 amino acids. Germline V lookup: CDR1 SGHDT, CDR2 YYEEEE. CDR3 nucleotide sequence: TGTGCCAGCAGCTCCCAGGGGGAGACCCAGTACTTC. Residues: CASSSQGETQYF.

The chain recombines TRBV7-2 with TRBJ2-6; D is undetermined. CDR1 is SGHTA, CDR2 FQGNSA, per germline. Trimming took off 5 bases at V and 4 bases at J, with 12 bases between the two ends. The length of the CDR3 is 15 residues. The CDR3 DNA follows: TGTGCCAGCAGCACGAACACCGCCGGGGCCAACGTCCTGACTTTC. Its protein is CASSTNTAGANVLTF. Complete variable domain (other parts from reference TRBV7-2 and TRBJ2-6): GAGVSQSPSNKVTEKGKDVELRCDPISGHTALYWYRQSLGQGLEFLIYFQGNSAPDKSGLPSDRFSAERTGGSVSTLTIQRTQQEDSAVYLCASSTNTAGANVLTFGAGSRLTVL.